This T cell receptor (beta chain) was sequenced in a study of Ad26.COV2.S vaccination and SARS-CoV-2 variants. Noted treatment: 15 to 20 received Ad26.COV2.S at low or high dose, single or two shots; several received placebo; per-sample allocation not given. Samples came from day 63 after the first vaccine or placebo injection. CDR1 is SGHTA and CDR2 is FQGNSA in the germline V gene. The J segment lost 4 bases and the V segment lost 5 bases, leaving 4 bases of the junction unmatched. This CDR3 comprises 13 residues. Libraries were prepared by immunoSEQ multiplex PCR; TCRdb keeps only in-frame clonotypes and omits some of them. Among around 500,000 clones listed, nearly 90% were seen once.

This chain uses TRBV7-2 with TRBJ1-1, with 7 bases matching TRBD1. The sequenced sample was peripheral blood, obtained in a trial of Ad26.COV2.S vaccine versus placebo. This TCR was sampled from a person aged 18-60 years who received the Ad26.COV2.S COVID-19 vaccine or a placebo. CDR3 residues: CASSADRATEAFF. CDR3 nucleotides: TGTGCCAGCAGCGCCGACAGGGCCACTGAAGCTTTCTTT. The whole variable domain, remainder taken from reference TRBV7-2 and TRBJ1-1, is GAGVSQSPSNKVTEKGKDVELRCDPISGHTALYWYRQSLGQGLEFLIYFQGNSAPDKSGLPSDRFSAERTGGSVSTLTIQRTQQEDSAVYLCASSADRATEAFFGQGTRLTVV.